The 19 T cell receptor beta chains given below trace back to one sample, sequenced in a study of cytomegalovirus exposure and HLA in healthy donors. The primer mix had 60 Vbeta and 13 Jbeta primers. Only in-frame clones appear in the TCRdb table, and some are missing; sequencing was by immunoSEQ multiplex PCR. The sample shows about 94,000 clones, more than 60% of them seen only once. Sequencing used PBMCs. The source is a man younger than 40 in good health and CMV-seronegative.

The rearrangement links TRBV7-6 to TRBJ1-3, with D unresolved. The CDR3 length is 15 residues. Germline loops: CDR1 SGHVS, CDR2 FNYEAQ. Trimming removed 1 base from V and 2 bases from J, with 9 bases in between. The CDR3 region is CASSLGGGTGNTIYF. The DNA of the CDR3 is TGTGCCAGCAGCTTAGGTGGAGGGACTGGAAACACCATATATTTT. Combining the CDR3 with reference TRBV7-6 and TRBJ1-3 gives the whole variable domain GAGVSQSPRYKVTKRGQDVALRCDPISGHVSLYWYRQALGQGPEFLTYFNYEAQQDKSGLPNDRFSAERPEGSISTLTIQRTEQRDSAMYRCASSLGGGTGNTIYFGEGSWLTVV.

The gene calls are TRBV7-2 and TRBJ2-1; D may be TRBD1 (5 bases). This CDR3 has 15 residues. The V end lost 2 bases, the J end lost 4 bases, and 12 bases lay between the germline ends. The germline CDR1 and CDR2 sequences are SGHTA and FQGNSA. In nucleotides, the CDR3 is TGTGCCAGCAGCTTATGGGGCATCTTTTACAATGAGCAGTTCTTC. It encodes CASSLWGIFYNEQFF.

The CDR3 loop is CASSLSKGTEAFF. CDR3 in DNA: TGTGCCAGCAGTTTATCGAAGGGGACTGAAGCTTTCTTT. The chain couples TRBV27 to TRBJ1-1; tentative D call: TRBD1 (5 bases). Between the trimmed V and J ends, which lost 0 bases and 5 bases, there was a span of 7 bases. This CDR3 region has 13 residues. Germline CDR1 is MNHEY and CDR2 is SMNVEV (reference sequence).

This clone was counted between two and nine times. This chain connects TRBV30 to TRBJ1-5; 9 positions match TRBD1. The CDR3 runs 13 residues. Per the germline V gene, CDR1 is GTSNPN and CDR2 is SVGIG (reference sequence). After removal of 3 bases from V and 5 bases from J, the junction contained 2 bases not matched to a gene. The CDR3: CAWRTGGDQPQHF. The CDR3 region has the DNA TGTGCCTGGAGGACAGGGGGAGATCAGCCCCAGCATTTT.

This clone was observed a handful of times. The chain uses TRBV7-2 and TRBJ1-1; D unclear. From germline, CDR1 is SGHTA and CDR2 FQGNSA. V was shortened by 5 bases and J by 1 base, with 11 bases between the two germline ends. CDR3 length: 14 residues. The CDR3 DNA reads TGTGCCAGCAGCCCTCGAACGGGGAACACTGAAGCTTTCTTT. Encoded protein: CASSPRTGNTEAFF.

The chain has TRBV7-3 and TRBJ2-1; TRBD2 matches at 11 bases. This CDR3 is built from 18 residues. Germline V gene lookup returns CDR1 SGHTA and CDR2 FQGTGA. J gave up 5 bases and V 2 bases, and 11 bases lay outside the gene matches. The CDR3 region has the DNA TGTGCCAGCAGCTTACCGACTAGCGGGGCGGGGCTGAACAATGAGCAGTTCTTC. Protein sequence: CASSLPTSGAGLNNEQFF.

J is TRBJ2-1 and V is TRBV9; TRBD2 aligns across 12 bases. The CDR3 contains 17 residues. The germline V gene has CDR1 SGDLS and CDR2 YYNGEE. Trimming removed 1 base from V and 4 bases from J; junction bases left unmatched: 6. CDR3 nucleotides: TGTGCCAGCAGCGTAAATTATCTAGCGGGAGGGTACAATGAGCAGTTCTTC. Translation gives CASSVNYLAGGYNEQFF.

J is TRBJ2-1 and V is TRBV29-1; 9 bases agree with TRBD2. Germline-derived CDR1 and CDR2 are SQVTM and ANQGSEA. There are 15 residues in the CDR3. The CDR3 DNA is TGCAGTGTTACTGGGGGCGGGAGGGCCTACAATGAGCAGTTCTTC. The encoded protein is CSVTGGGRAYNEQFF.

Worth noting for this clone: Other DNA sequences in this specimen translate into the identical CDR3. V and J are TRBV19 and TRBJ2-7, with D perhaps matching TRBD1 (6 bases). This CDR3 contains 15 residues. The germline V gene has CDR1 LNHDA and CDR2 SQIVND (reference sequence). V lost 9 bases and J 0 bases, leaving 18 bases between the germline ends. The CDR3 nucleotides are TGTGCCAGATCAACAGGGACACCATACTCCTACGAGCAGTACTTC. Protein sequence: CARSTGTPYSYEQYF.

The rearrangement joins TRBV5-1 to TRBJ1-2; no definite D call. Germline-derived CDR1 and CDR2 are SGHRS and YFSETQ. This CDR3 is built from 13 residues. Trimming cost V 4 bases and J 6 bases, with 13 bases left between them. The CDR3 protein is CASSLGPSDGYTF. For the CDR3, the DNA is TGCGCCAGCAGCCTAGGCCCTAGCGATGGCTACACCTTC.

This clone was observed once. The V and J genes are TRBV28 and TRBJ2-7; no clear D. The CDR3 has 11 residues. V gave up 8 bases and J gave up 4 bases, with 9 bases separating them. CDR1 MDHEN and CDR2 SYDVKM come from the germline V gene. The CDR3 DNA sequence: TGTGCCAGCCTTAGTCCGTACGAGCAGTACTTC. It yields the protein CASLSPYEQYF.

This clone came up once. The chain combines TRBV5-4 with TRBJ2-1; TRBD2 matches 12 bases. This CDR3 is 13 amino acids long. Germline V CDR1 and CDR2: SGHNT, YYREEE (reference sequence). V was clipped by 5 bases and J by 9 bases; unmatched bases: 3. This chain's CDR3 is CASRTSGGLEQFF. DNA for the CDR3: TGTGCCAGCAGGACTAGCGGGGGACTTGAGCAGTTCTTC.

The chain employs TRBV27 and TRBJ1-4, with TRBD1 matching 7 bases. Germline V gene data show CDR1 as MNHEY and CDR2 as SMNVEV (reference sequence). CDR3 length: 15 amino acids. After removal of 0 bases from V and 7 bases from J, the junction contained 5 bases not matched to a gene. For the CDR3, the DNA is TGTGCCAGCAGTTTATCGTCAGGGGGAGGTGAAAAACTGTTTTTT. Translating gives CASSLSSGGGEKLFF.

The chain employs TRBV27 and TRBJ2-4; D is unresolved. Germline CDR1 and CDR2: MNHEY and SMNVEV (reference sequence). The CDR3 length is 14 residues. Trimming removed 2 bases from V and 2 bases from J, with 7 bases in between. CDR3 coding DNA: TGTGCCAGCAGTTTAAATACACCCAAAAACATTCAGTACTTC. Translation gives CASSLNTPKNIQYF.

This clone was recorded only once. CDR3 nucleotides: TGCGCCAGCAGCCAAGGGGTACAGAATTCACCCCTCCACTTT. Amino acids: CASSQGVQNSPLHF. This chain connects TRBV4-1 to TRBJ1-6; D not certain. Per the germline V gene, CDR1 is MGHRA and CDR2 is YSYEKL. With 1 base removed from V and 7 bases from J, the gap between germline ends came to 8 bases. The CDR3 is 14 amino acids.

The V gene is TRBV4-2, the J gene TRBJ1-2; D gene unclear. The CDR3 has 15 amino acids. The germline V gene has CDR1 LGHNA and CDR2 YNFKEQ. Trimming left V 0 bases short and J 1 base short, with 9 bases between. This chain's CDR3 is CASSQERASNYGYTF. Written as DNA, the CDR3 is TGTGCCAGCAGCCAAGAAAGAGCAAGTAACTATGGCTACACCTTC.

This sequence joins TRBV5-1 and TRBJ2-7, with D possibly TRBD2 on 6 matching bases. Trimming took 3 bases from V and 1 from J, leaving 14 bases between them. CDR3 length: 15 residues. The germline gives CDR1 SGHRS, CDR2 YFSETQ. Here the CDR3 reads CASSSSGVISYEQYF. CDR3 bases: TGCGCCAGCAGCTCATCGGGGGTGATATCCTACGAGCAGTACTTC.

This clone appeared a single time. The chain is built from TRBV15 and TRBJ1-2; possibly TRBD1 for D (5 bases). V was shortened by 4 bases and J by 4 bases, with 10 bases between the two germline ends. Germline CDR1 is LNHNV and CDR2 is YYDKDF (reference sequence). The CDR3 has 13 amino acids. The CDR3 reads CATSKGTIYGYTF. The CDR3 DNA reads TGTGCCACCAGCAAGGGGACTATCTATGGCTACACCTTC.

The V and J genes are TRBV6-5 and TRBJ2-5, with TRBD2 identical over 7 bases. The end of the DNA aligns better with TRBJ2-7, so the J call may be wrong. The CDR3 is made up of 14 amino acids. Germline values: CDR1 MNHEY, CDR2 SVGAGI. The CDR3: CASKEGGAGYEQYF. The CDR3 nucleotides are TGTGCCAGCAAGGAGGGAGGGGCGGGGTACGAGCAGTACTTC.